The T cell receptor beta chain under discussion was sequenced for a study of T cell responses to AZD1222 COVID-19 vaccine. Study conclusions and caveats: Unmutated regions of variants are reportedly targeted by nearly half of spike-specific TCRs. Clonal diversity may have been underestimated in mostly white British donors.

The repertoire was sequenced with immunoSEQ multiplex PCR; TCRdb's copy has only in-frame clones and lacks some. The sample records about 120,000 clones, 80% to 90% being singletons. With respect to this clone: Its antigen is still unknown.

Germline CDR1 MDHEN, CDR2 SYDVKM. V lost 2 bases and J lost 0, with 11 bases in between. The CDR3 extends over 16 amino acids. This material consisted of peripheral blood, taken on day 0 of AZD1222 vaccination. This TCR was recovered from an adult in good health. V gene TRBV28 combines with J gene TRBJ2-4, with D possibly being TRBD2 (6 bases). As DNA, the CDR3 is TGTGCCAGCAGTTTACCCGGACTACTAGCCAAAAACATTCAGTACTTC. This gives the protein CASSLPGLLAKNIQYF.